A single sample gave rise to the 23 T cell receptor beta chains below, sequenced in a study of T cell repertoires in cytomegalovirus infection. TCRdb ran MiXCR on the reads and lists one entry per CDR3 protein. The table has roughly 340,000 distinct CDR3 sequences, almost 30% seen once; the top ten hold roughly 20%. Their cognate antigens are unknown. The input for sequencing was cultured PBMCs, taken from culture after CMV antigen stimulation. Receptors were obtained from a human donor in good health (CMV status not recorded). Some clones in this sample may be carry-over from other donors' samples.

This clonotype appeared a few times. The rearrangement uses TRBV6-6 and TRBJ2-2, with D tentatively TRBD1 or TRBD2 (6 bases each). CDR1 is MNHNY and CDR2 is SVGAGI in the germline V gene (reference sequence). V was trimmed by 2 bases and J by 1 base, leaving 11 bases between them. CDR3 length: 16 residues. The DNA of the CDR3 is TGTGCCAGCAGTTACGGCAGGGGAGGGAACACCGGGGAGCTGTTTTTT. It codes for CASSYGRGGNTGELFF.

This clonotype was observed a few times. V is TRBV7-6 and J is TRBJ1-5; D ambiguous. CDR1 and CDR2 (germline): SGHVS, FNYEAQ. This CDR3 spans 14 amino acids. Trimming pared 1 base from V and 3 bases from J, leaving 7 bases between. CDR3 amino acids: CASSLGEHNQPQHF. CDR3 DNA sequence: TGTGCCAGCAGCTTAGGGGAACACAATCAGCCCCAGCATTTT.

This clonotype was seen once. The V gene is TRBV2, the J gene TRBJ1-1; tentative D call: TRBD1 (5 bases). Germline V gene sequence: CDR1 SNHLY, CDR2 FYNNEI. The length of the CDR3 is 13 residues. The V end was cut by 6 bases, the J end by 0 bases, with 8 bases between. The CDR3 here is CASRGTVNTEAFF. CDR3 in DNA: TGTGCCAGCAGGGGGACGGTGAACACTGAAGCTTTCTTT.

The rearrangement links TRBV19 to TRBJ1-1; perhaps TRBD1 as D (6 bases). V lost 6 bases, J lost 1 base, and 9 bases lay in between. Germline lookup yields CDR1 LNHDA and CDR2 SQIVND (reference sequence). This CDR3 contains 13 residues. CDR3 in amino acids: CASRTGWNTEAFF. DNA for the CDR3: TGTGCCAGTAGAACAGGGTGGAACACTGAAGCTTTCTTT.

This clonotype has just a few counts. The chain couples TRBV12-3 or TRBV12-4 to TRBJ1-2; D might be TRBD1 (5 bases). This CDR3 comprises 13 residues. V was clipped by 6 bases and J by 2 bases, with 10 bases between them. CDR3 protein: CASRGGANYGYTF. CDR3 coding DNA: TGTGCCAGCAGGGGAGGGGCAAACTATGGCTACACCTTC.

This clonotype was found a few times. The V and J genes are TRBV19 and TRBJ1-1; D not certain. Germline V lookup: CDR1 LNHDA, CDR2 SQIVND (reference sequence). The CDR3 contains 12 residues. V lost 10 bases to trimming and J lost 0 bases, with 9 bases between them. CDR3 sequence (DNA): TGTGCCATTCAACAGCTGAACACTGAAGCTTTCTTT. Translating gives CAIQQLNTEAFF.

This clonotype was found a few times. The CDR3 loop is CASSLRIGGPPLSNEQFF. CDR3 sequence (DNA): TGTGCCAGCAGCTTAAGAATCGGCGGACCTCCCTTATCGAATGAGCAGTTCTTC. This rearrangement joins TRBV7-3 to TRBJ2-1, with D unresolved. The CDR3 consists of 18 residues. Trimming left V 1 base short and J 7 bases short, with 23 bases between. Germline values: CDR1 SGHTA, CDR2 FQGTGA.

This clonotype has a handful of counts. This chain joins TRBV18 and TRBJ1-2, with 9 bases aligning to TRBD1. V lost 3 bases to trimming and J lost 4 bases; unmatched junction nucleotides: 9. Germline loops: CDR1 KGHSH, CDR2 LQKENI. The CDR3 runs to 16 residues. CDR3 coding DNA: TGTGCCAGCTCACCTTTCTCTCCGGGACAGGGCTATGGCTACACCTTC. Amino acids: CASSPFSPGQGYGYTF.

A few counts support this clonotype. This sequence joins TRBV6-2 or TRBV6-3 and TRBJ1-5, with D perhaps TRBD1 (5 bases). This CDR3 has 13 residues. Trimming removed 0 bases from V and 5 bases from J, with 5 bases in between. The V gene's germline CDR1 is MNHEY and CDR2 SVGEGT. The CDR3: CASSYSRDQPQHF. CDR3 bases: TGTGCCAGCAGTTACTCCAGGGATCAGCCCCAGCATTTT.

V is TRBV19 and J is TRBJ2-2; TRBD1 matches 8 bases. V shed 6 bases, J shed 5 bases, and the junction held 8 bases outside the gene matches. The germline V gene has CDR1 LNHDA and CDR2 SQIVND (reference sequence). The CDR3 consists of 15 residues. The CDR3 region has the DNA TGTGCCAGTAGCCCTGACAGGGGTAAGACCGGGGAGCTGTTTTTT. As protein: CASSPDRGKTGELFF.

V is TRBV6-5 and J is TRBJ2-7, with D perhaps TRBD1 or TRBD2 (5 bases each). With 8 bases removed from V and 0 bases from J, the gap between germline ends came to 11 bases. The germline V gene encodes CDR1 MNHEY and CDR2 SVGAGI. This CDR3 has 13 residues. The CDR3 DNA reads TGTGCCAGCGGGGGAGCGGCCTCCTACGAGCAGTACTTC. The encoded protein is CASGGAASYEQYF.

The CDR3 protein is CAISAQRFRGNTEAFF. The CDR3 nucleotides read TGTGCCATCAGTGCCCAGCGTTTCAGGGGGAACACTGAAGCTTTCTTT. The genes are TRBV10-3 and TRBJ1-1; possible D gene TRBD1, 6 bases. The CDR3 loop spans 16 amino acids. Trimming cost V 4 bases and J 1 base, with 16 bases left between them. Germline CDR1 is ENHRY and CDR2 is SYGVKD.

V and J are TRBV6-5 and TRBJ2-1, with 7 positions matching TRBD2. CDR3 length: 16 amino acids. CDR1 is MNHEY, CDR2 SVGAGI, per germline. With V trimmed by 5 bases and J by 5 bases, 12 bases remained unmatched. The CDR3 is CASSNPLVGGNNEQFF. The CDR3 nucleotides read TGTGCCAGCAGTAACCCACTAGTGGGAGGGAACAATGAGCAGTTCTTC.

The chain uses TRBV25-1 and TRBJ1-1, with D possibly being TRBD1 (5 bases). CDR1 MGHDK and CDR2 SYGVNS come from the germline V gene. The CDR3 runs 14 residues. Trimming took off 4 bases at V and 2 bases at J, with 11 bases between the two ends. The CDR3 nucleotides are TGTGCCAGCAGTGGGGGGGGGACCAACACTGAAGCTTTCTTT. Translating it yields CASSGGGTNTEAFF.

The V and J genes are TRBV12-3 or TRBV12-4 and TRBJ2-1, with 7 bases lining up with TRBD2. The CDR3 sequence is 17 residues long. V dropped 6 bases and J dropped 0; count of bases not matched to a gene: 11. The CDR3 coding sequence is TGTGCCAGCAGGGGACTACTGATATACGGCTCCTACAATGAGCAGTTCTTC. It is translated as CASRGLLIYGSYNEQFF.

A few counts support this clonotype. The chain recombines TRBV7-3 with TRBJ2-1; D could derive from TRBD1 or TRBD2 (5 bases each). Germline CDR1 is SGHTA and CDR2 is FQGTGA. CDR3 length: 15 residues. Trimming took 0 bases from V and 4 from J, leaving 10 bases between them. The CDR3: CASSLTGDLYNEQFF. The CDR3 DNA reads TGTGCCAGCAGCTTAACCGGGGACCTATACAATGAGCAGTTCTTC. Together with reference TRBV7-3 and TRBJ2-1, the CDR3 gives the full variable domain: GAGVSQTPSNKVTEKGKYVELRCDPISGHTALYWYRQSLGQGPEFLIYFQGTGAADDSGLPNDRFFAVRPEGSVSTLKIQRTERGDSAVYLCASSLTGDLYNEQFFGPGTRLTVL.

This clonotype occurred many times. The chain recombines TRBV7-2 with TRBJ1-2, with 7 bases lining up with TRBD1. The length of the CDR3 is 14 residues. V shed 5 bases, J shed 6 bases, and the junction held 9 bases outside the gene matches. Germline-derived CDR1 and CDR2 are SGHTA and FQGNSA. In nucleotides, the CDR3 is TGTGCCAGCAGCGCCACAGGGGAGGAGAATGGCTACACCTTC. It encodes CASSATGEENGYTF.

The CDR3 reads CASSIGQTSTDTQYF. CDR3 in DNA: TGTGCCAGTAGTATAGGACAGACTTCCACAGATACGCAGTATTTT. J is TRBJ2-3 and V is TRBV19; maybe TRBD1 (5 bases). This CDR3 is 15 amino acids long. Per the germline V gene, CDR1 is LNHDA and CDR2 is SQIVND (reference sequence). V was trimmed by 1 base and J by 2 bases, leaving 10 bases between them.

The V gene is TRBV18, the J gene TRBJ2-1; the D gene is possibly TRBD1 (6 bases). Between the trimmed V and J ends, which lost 0 bases and 4 bases, there was a span of 7 bases. The CDR3 has 14 residues. CDR1 and CDR2 from the germline V gene are KGHSH and LQKENI. The CDR3 region has the DNA TGTGCCAGCTCACCACCTCAGGGGTACAATGAGCAGTTCTTC. It is translated as CASSPPQGYNEQFF.

This clonotype has a handful of counts. The chain is built from TRBV7-2 and TRBJ1-5, with a weak D call TRBD1 (5 bases). The CDR3 consists of 16 residues. Trimming shortened V by 1 base and J by 1 base, and 11 bases separated the two germline ends. Germline CDR1 SGHTA, CDR2 FQGNSA. CDR3 residues: CASSLGGGASNQPQHF. DNA of the CDR3: TGTGCCAGCAGCTTAGGCGGGGGAGCGAGCAATCAGCCCCAGCATTTT.

This clonotype was recorded at least ten times. The chain is built from TRBV7-2 and TRBJ1-1; D is unclear. With 1 base removed from V and 8 bases from J, the gap between germline ends came to 11 bases. CDR1 is SGHTA and CDR2 is FQGNSA in the germline V gene. The CDR3 runs 13 residues. CDR3 nucleotides: TGTGCCAGCAGCTTAGTATTTAGGCCCGAAGCTTTCTTT. It codes for CASSLVFRPEAFF.

This clonotype was found a few times. V gene TRBV5-5 combines with J gene TRBJ1-2; D is uncertain. The germline V gene encodes CDR1 SGHKS and CDR2 YYEKEE (reference sequence). The germline V and J ends were trimmed by 0 bases and 2 bases, with 8 bases remaining between them. This CDR3 is 14 amino acids long. The CDR3 reads CASSLDSQNYGYTF. DNA of the CDR3: TGTGCCAGCAGCTTGGACAGTCAGAACTATGGCTACACCTTC. Filled out from reference TRBV5-5 and TRBJ1-2, the complete variable domain reads DAGVTQSPTHLIKTRGQQVTLRCSPISGHKSVSWYQQVLGQGPQFIFQYYEKEERGRGNFPDRFSARQFPNYSSELNVNALLLGDSALYLCASSLDSQNYGYTFGSGTRLTVV.

The chain has TRBV28 and TRBJ2-7, with D perhaps TRBD2 (5 bases). The CDR3 sequence is 13 residues long. The germline V and J ends were trimmed by 5 bases and 7 bases, with 15 bases remaining between them. Per the germline V gene, CDR1 is MDHEN and CDR2 is SYDVKM. The CDR3, as DNA: TGTGCCAGCAGTACCCAAACGCCGGGGGAGCAGTACTTC. It is translated as CASSTQTPGEQYF.